Each of the 28 T cell receptor beta chains below was sequenced from the same sample in a study of STAT3 mutations in large granular lymphocyte leukemia. This table comes from immunoSEQ multiplex PCR, and its TCRdb copy is limited to in-frame clones, with some not included. The sample records about 42,000 clones, 80% to 90% being singletons. Study-wide findings and caveats: At least one immunodominant TCR beta clonotype appeared in every T-cell large granular lymphocyte leukemia patient.

The antigens for these receptors are not known. Material: PBMCs. These receptors were obtained from a human donor with T large granular lymphocyte leukemia. Some clones in this sample may be carry-over from other donors' samples.

The genes are TRBV18 and TRBJ1-3, with D possibly being TRBD1 (6 bases). The V gene lost 2 bases and the J gene lost 3 bases, with 8 bases spanning the gap. This CDR3 region has 14 residues. The V gene's germline CDR1 is KGHSH and CDR2 LQKENI. The CDR3 DNA is TGTGCCAGCTCACCAAACAGGGATGGAAACACCATATATTTT. It codes for CASSPNRDGNTIYF. The entire variable domain, with the rest obtained from reference TRBV18 and TRBJ1-3, is as follows: NAGVMQNPRHLVRRRGQEARLRCSPMKGHSHVYWYRQLPEEGLKFMVYLQKENIIDESGMPKERFSAEFPKEGPSILRIQQVVRGDSAAYFCASSPNRDGNTIYFGEGSWLTVV.

The V and J genes are TRBV7-6 and TRBJ2-2, with D uncertain. V dropped 1 base and J dropped 2 bases, with 5 bases sitting between them. CDR3 length: 14 residues. Germline loops: CDR1 SGHVS, CDR2 FNYEAQ. CDR3 amino acids: CASSLDGNTGELFF. CDR3 nucleotide sequence: TGTGCCAGCAGCTTAGACGGTAACACCGGGGAGCTGTTTTTT.

The chain links TRBV13 to TRBJ2-6; perhaps TRBD2 as D (6 bases). CDR1 is PRHDT and CDR2 is FYEKMQ in the germline V gene (reference sequence). With 1 base removed from V and 0 bases from J, the gap between germline ends came to 13 bases. The CDR3 is made up of 18 amino acids. This CDR3 is CASSLVGTPSSGANVLTF. CDR3 in DNA: TGTGCCAGCAGCTTAGTTGGGACTCCCAGCTCTGGGGCCAACGTCCTGACTTTC.

The rearrangement joins TRBV29-1 to TRBJ2-3, with 10 nucleotides matching TRBD2. Germline V lookup: CDR1 SQVTM, CDR2 ANQGSEA. This CDR3 contains 14 residues. The V segment lost 2 bases and the J segment 5 bases; nucleotides outside the gene matches: 4. This chain's CDR3 is CSVEPASGGDTQYF. CDR3 DNA sequence: TGCAGCGTTGAACCGGCTAGCGGGGGAGATACGCAGTATTTT.

The chain uses TRBV5-1 and TRBJ2-5, with D possibly being TRBD1 or TRBD2 (5 bases each). The V and J ends lost 0 bases and 1 base respectively, with 7 bases between them. The CDR3 has 14 amino acids. Looked up from germline, CDR1 is SGHRS and CDR2 is YFSETQ. The CDR3 nucleotides read TGCGCCAGCAGCTTGGGGGGGTCCCAAGAGACCCAGTACTTC. It translates to CASSLGGSQETQYF.

The gene calls are TRBV11-2 and TRBJ2-4; 7 bases match TRBD1. The V gene's germline CDR1 is SGHAT and CDR2 FQNNGV. The V segment lost 6 bases and the J segment 4 bases; nucleotides outside the gene matches: 6. CDR3 length: 14 residues. CDR3 sequence: CASSFLTGKNIQYF. Here the CDR3 DNA reads TGTGCCAGCAGTTTCCTGACAGGGAAAAACATTCAGTACTTC.

The DNA of the CDR3 is TGTGCCAGCAGTTACTCAGGGGGAGCTAACTATGGCTACACCTTC. Protein sequence: CASSYSGGANYGYTF. This rearrangement joins TRBV6-5 to TRBJ1-2; TRBD1 might be the D (6 bases). Between the trimmed V and J ends, which lost 0 bases and 0 bases, there was a span of 8 bases. The length of the CDR3 is 15 residues. Germline V gives CDR1 MNHEY, CDR2 SVGAGI.

Only one count was recorded for this clone. CDR3 coding DNA: TGTGCCAGCAGCCAAGGCTTCGCGGGGGGAAACATTCAGTACTTC. This sequence encodes CASSQGFAGGNIQYF. This sequence joins TRBV14 and TRBJ2-4; 8 bases fit TRBD2. CDR1 is SGHDN, CDR2 FVKESK, per germline. This CDR3 has 15 residues. Trimming cost V 1 base and J 6 bases; bases outside gene matches: 5.

The chain combines TRBV5-4 with TRBJ2-1; 10 nucleotides line up with TRBD1. V was clipped by 5 bases and J by 5 bases; unmatched bases: 7. Looked up from germline, CDR1 is SGHNT and CDR2 is YYREEE (reference sequence). The CDR3 runs 15 residues. The CDR3 loop is CASSWDRGTNNEQFF. CDR3 DNA: TGTGCCAGCAGTTGGGACAGGGGAACTAACAATGAGCAGTTCTTC.

The chain combines TRBV19 with TRBJ2-7; TRBD1 agrees at 7 bases. The V segment lost 5 bases and the J segment 3 bases; nucleotides outside the gene matches: 10. Germline V gene lookup returns CDR1 LNHDA and CDR2 SQIVND (reference sequence). This CDR3 is 15 amino acids long. The CDR3 DNA sequence: TGTGCCAGTAGTTCCCCGGGACAGTCCTTCTACGAGCAGTACTTC. This sequence encodes CASSSPGQSFYEQYF.

V gene TRBV27 combines with J gene TRBJ2-2; the D gene is possibly TRBD2 (6 bases). The V end was cut by 5 bases, the J end by 7 bases, with 23 bases between. CDR3 length equals 17 residues. CDR1 and CDR2 from the germline V gene are MNHEY and SMNVEV (reference sequence). The DNA of the CDR3 is TGTGCCAGCAGTAGACCTATTCCCGGGAGTTACTACGGGGAGCTGTTTTTT. Translated, it gives CASSRPIPGSYYGELFF.

V usage is TRBV13 and J usage is TRBJ1-3; 7 positions agree with TRBD1. V lost 5 bases to trimming and J lost 0 bases; unmatched junction nucleotides: 4. The CDR3 has 15 residues. CDR1 and CDR2 from the germline V gene are PRHDT and FYEKMQ (reference sequence). DNA of the CDR3: TGTGCCAGCAGCACCAGACAGGGCTCTGGAAACACCATATATTTT. This sequence encodes CASSTRQGSGNTIYF.

This clone occurred a few times. The chain combines TRBV30 with TRBJ2-7, with D maybe TRBD1 (5 bases). Germline loops: CDR1 GTSNPN, CDR2 SVGIG (reference sequence). The CDR3 has 12 amino acids. Trimming removed 4 bases at V and 2 bases at J, with 9 bases between. CDR3 in DNA: TGTGCCTGGACCCGACAGCCCTACGAGCAGTACTTC. It yields the protein CAWTRQPYEQYF. Full variable domain (remainder filled in from reference TRBV30 and TRBJ2-7): SQTIHQWPATLVQPVGSPLSLECTVEGTSNPNLYWYRQAAGRGLQLLFYSVGIGQISSEVPQNLSASRPQDRQFILSSKKLLLSDSGFYLCAWTRQPYEQYFGPGTRLTVT.

This chain joins TRBV6-6 and TRBJ2-2, with 7 bases lining up with TRBD2. The CDR3 has 15 residues. Germline V gene lookup returns CDR1 MNHNY and CDR2 SVGAGI (reference sequence). J was trimmed by 1 base and V by 4 bases; bases with no gene match: 3. The CDR3 region has the DNA TGTGCCAGCAGTTCGAGCGGGGAGAACACCGGGGAGCTGTTTTTT. It codes for CASSSSGENTGELFF.

This clone was recorded a few times. The chain has TRBV5-4 and TRBJ2-2; 7 bases agree with TRBD1. CDR1 and CDR2 from the germline V gene are SGHNT and YYREEE (reference sequence). Unmatched junction bases numbered 8, after V lost 9 bases and J lost 3 bases. The CDR3 is 14 residues long. CDR3 loop: CATRRDSDTGELFF. The CDR3 nucleotides are TGTGCCACCCGCCGGGACAGTGACACCGGGGAGCTGTTTTTT.

This chain connects TRBV18 to TRBJ2-5, with 8 bases fitting TRBD1. CDR1 KGHSH and CDR2 LQKENI come from the germline V gene. With 2 bases clipped from V and 5 bases from J, the junction kept 13 bases outside the gene matches. The CDR3 sequence is 17 residues long. This chain's CDR3 is CASSPIGTGTIGETQYF. In nucleotides, the CDR3 is TGTGCCAGCTCACCAATAGGGACAGGAACAATAGGGGAGACCCAGTACTTC.

V and J are TRBV5-4 and TRBJ2-6, with 11 bases lining up with TRBD1. This CDR3 region has 17 residues. J lost 2 bases, V lost 3 bases, and 4 bases had no gene match. Germline values: CDR1 SGHNT, CDR2 YYREEE (reference sequence). The CDR3 loop reads CASSSPGQGAGANVLTF. The DNA for the CDR3 is TGTGCCAGCAGCTCACCGGGACAGGGGGCTGGGGCCAACGTCCTGACTTTC.

The chain has TRBV11-2 and TRBJ2-1; 7 nucleotides agree with TRBD2. The ends lost 2 bases at V and 7 bases at J; junction bases unmatched: 8. The CDR3 totals 15 residues. The germline V gene encodes CDR1 SGHAT and CDR2 FQNNGV. The CDR3 sequence is CASSLRAGDLNEQFF. Written as DNA, the CDR3 is TGTGCCAGCAGCTTACGGGCGGGGGACTTGAATGAGCAGTTCTTC.

The V and J genes are TRBV7-2 and TRBJ1-5; D remains unclear. Trimming left V 5 bases short and J 4 bases short, with 9 bases between. This CDR3 is 13 amino acids long. Germline V CDR1 and CDR2: SGHTA, FQGNSA. CDR3 in DNA: TGTGCCAGCAGCCAATCCGGGAATCAGCCCCAGCATTTT. Its protein product is CASSQSGNQPQHF.

The chain links TRBV2 to TRBJ2-7; TRBD1 aligns across 9 bases. The CDR3 contains 12 residues. With 9 bases clipped from V and 6 bases from J, the junction kept 6 bases outside the gene matches. CDR1 SNHLY and CDR2 FYNNEI come from the germline V gene. The CDR3 nucleotides read TGTGCCAGTGACAGGGGGGCCCTCGAGCAGTACGTC. Protein: CASDRGALEQYV.

V gene TRBV7-6 combines with J gene TRBJ2-2; 7 nucleotides line up with TRBD1. CDR1 is SGHVS and CDR2 is FNYEAQ in the germline V gene. V lost 5 bases and J lost 8; bases outside the gene matches: 8. This CDR3 contains 14 residues. Here the CDR3 reads CASSPLEGAGELFF. The CDR3 coding sequence is TGTGCCAGCAGCCCCCTAGAGGGGGCGGGGGAGCTGTTTTTT.

The chain has TRBV27 and TRBJ2-4; a weak D match, TRBD1 (5 bases). Germline CDR1 is MNHEY and CDR2 is SMNVEV (reference sequence). V was clipped by 4 bases and J by 1 base, with 11 bases between them. This CDR3 region has 15 residues. The CDR3 loop reads CASSSPGIAKNIQYF. CDR3 DNA: TGTGCCAGCAGTTCACCAGGGATTGCCAAAAACATTCAGTACTTC.

This chain joins TRBV7-9 and TRBJ1-4, with a weak D call TRBD1 (5 bases). The V end lost 7 bases, the J end lost 0 bases, and 24 bases lay between the germline ends. Per germline, CDR1 SEHNR and CDR2 FQNEAQ (reference sequence). The CDR3 runs 19 residues. CDR3 protein: CASNSWLGPEPPTNEKLFF. The CDR3 coding sequence is TGTGCCAGCAACTCGTGGTTGGGGCCGGAACCCCCAACTAATGAAAAACTGTTTTTT.

The chain is built from TRBV5-4 and TRBJ1-3; TRBD1 matches at 11 bases. The CDR3 is 17 residues long. The ends lost 4 bases at V and 6 bases at J; junction bases unmatched: 12. Germline V gene data show CDR1 as SGHNT and CDR2 as YYREEE (reference sequence). DNA for the CDR3: TGTGCCAGCAGCCTCTCCTTCGGACAGGGGGCTTCAAACACCATATATTTT. It is translated as CASSLSFGQGASNTIYF.

This sequence joins TRBV4-3 and TRBJ1-2; tentative D call: TRBD1 (6 bases). CDR3 size: 14 residues. Germline assignment: CDR1 LGHNA and CDR2 YSLEER. The V gene lost 4 bases and the J gene lost 3 bases, with 12 bases spanning the gap. In DNA form, the CDR3 reads TGCGCCAGCAGCCCTTCGGGGGCAGACTATGGCTACACCTTC. Protein: CASSPSGADYGYTF.

This chain joins TRBV2 and TRBJ1-2; D might be TRBD1 (6 bases). The germline V and J ends were trimmed by 4 bases and 5 bases, with 8 bases remaining between them. Germline assignment: CDR1 SNHLY and CDR2 FYNNEI. This CDR3 region has 12 residues. CDR3 region: CASSAGTYGYTF. The CDR3 DNA follows: TGTGCCAGCAGTGCCGGGACATATGGCTACACCTTC.

V is TRBV6-6 and J is TRBJ1-3, with D perhaps matching TRBD1 (5 bases). The CDR3 covers 12 residues. Trimming took off 10 bases at V and 3 bases at J, with 10 bases between the two ends. Germline loops: CDR1 MNHNY, CDR2 SVGAGI (reference sequence). This CDR3 reads CATREGGNTIYF. In nucleotides, the CDR3 is TGTGCCACCAGGGAGGGTGGAAACACCATATATTTT.

This clone was picked up one time. The chain couples TRBV5-1 to TRBJ2-1; 8 bases match TRBD2. The germline V gene encodes CDR1 SGHRS and CDR2 YFSETQ. The V gene end was trimmed by 0 bases and the J gene end by 1 base; junction bases not matched to a gene: 12. This CDR3 is 19 amino acids long. Written as DNA, the CDR3 is TGCGCCAGCAGCTTGGCCCTACCAGTTAGCGGGGCATCCTACAATGAGCAGTTCTTC. It is translated as CASSLALPVSGASYNEQFF.